This T cell receptor (beta chain) was found in a study of blood T cell repertoires in COVID-19. Germline CDR1 is SGHVS and CDR2 is FQNEAQ. The V gene lost 2 bases and the J gene lost 0 bases, with 14 bases spanning the gap. The CDR3 length is 17 residues. Per the original data handling: From reference gene primer amplification, estimates of nucleated cell counts were derived. Produced via immunoSEQ multiplex PCR; TCRdb's table is partial and in-frame only. V, J and clone size are taken as reported in that table, and D and trimming were inferred from the DNA itself. The table records 95,000 or so clones, more than 80% of them present only once.

V and J are TRBV7-8 and TRBJ2-1; D is unresolved. The sequenced material came from peripheral blood. The origin of this receptor is a man at least 80 years old with COVID-19, enrolled during active disease. Here the CDR3 DNA reads TGTGCCAGCAGCTTACCGTCCTATAAACTCTCCTACAATGAGCAGTTCTTC. This translates into CASSLPSYKLSYNEQFF.